This T cell receptor beta chain emerged from a study of blood T cell repertoires in COVID-19. Across the study: Spain, Italy and the United States supplied samples that represented acute and convalescent COVID-19. The analysed material was cDNA or gDNA that came from T cells, B-cell-depleted T cells, or PBMCs.

Trimming took 1 base from V and 0 from J; bases not matched to a gene: 5. Germline V gene lookup returns CDR1 LGHDT and CDR2 YNNKEL (reference sequence). This CDR3 comprises 16 residues. Per the study methods: Reference gene primer amplification gave nucleated cell count estimates. The repertoire was sequenced with immunoSEQ multiplex PCR; TCRdb's copy has only in-frame clones and lacks some. V, J and clone size are those of that table, while D and trimming were read from the DNA. The data hold roughly 170,000 clones, with more than 80% observed a single time. V is TRBV3-1 (or the pseudogene TRBV3-2) and J is TRBJ1-2; 7 bases are a match to TRBD1. This TCR derives from a human donor in a cohort sampled during active COVID-19. The specimen was peripheral blood. Here the CDR3 DNA reads TGTGCCAGCAGCCAAGGAGGGGGCTCGGCTAACTATGGCTACACCTTC. Translation: CASSQGGGSANYGYTF.